These 29 T cell receptor beta chains came from one sample sequenced in a study of blood T cell repertoires in COVID-19. Assay used: immunoSEQ multiplex PCR; TCRdb lists only in-frame clones, some missing. The table lists hundreds of thousands of clones, approximately 87% of them singletons, with approximately 2.6% in the top ten. The material sequenced was peripheral blood. These TCRs come from a woman in her seventies with active or convalescent COVID-19.

The rearrangement uses TRBV6-6 and TRBJ2-1; 14 nucleotides match TRBD2. The CDR3 runs 15 residues. Trimming removed 5 bases from V and 7 bases from J; junction bases left unmatched: 4. CDR1 and CDR2 (germline): MNHNY, SVGAGI (reference sequence). The CDR3 is CASSRLAGGQNEQFF. The CDR3 region has the DNA TGTGCCAGCAGTCGACTAGCGGGGGGGCAAAATGAGCAGTTCTTC.

The V and J genes are TRBV5-4 and TRBJ2-7, with D possibly matching TRBD1 (6 bases). V shed 8 bases and J shed 5 bases, with 17 bases lying between them. Germline loops: CDR1 SGHNT, CDR2 YYREEE (reference sequence). The CDR3 is 13 residues long. The CDR3 spells CASSRTGRDEQYF. The CDR3 coding sequence is TGTGCCAGTTCCCGTACAGGGCGAGACGAGCAGTACTTC.

The V gene is TRBV6-6, the J gene TRBJ1-1; tentative D call: TRBD1 (5 bases). This CDR3 is 12 amino acids long. V shed 6 bases and J shed 4 bases, with 9 bases lying between them. The germline V gene has CDR1 MNHNY and CDR2 SVGAGI (reference sequence). DNA of the CDR3: TGTGCCAGCAGCGGGGGAGCCACTGAAGCTTTCTTT. The encoded protein is CASSGGATEAFF.

The genes are TRBV9 and TRBJ1-1; a possible D gene is TRBD1 (6 bases). The V gene lost 0 bases and the J gene lost 3 bases, with 21 bases spanning the gap. The CDR3 has 18 residues. Germline values: CDR1 SGDLS, CDR2 YYNGEE. In DNA, the CDR3 is TGTGCCAGCAGCGTAGCTACGGATCCATTATCAGGGGACACTGAAGCTTTCTTT. Its protein product is CASSVATDPLSGDTEAFF.

The chain uses TRBV18 and TRBJ1-1; D possibly corresponds to TRBD1 (5 bases). The V end was cut by 3 bases, the J end by 8 bases, with 16 bases between. The CDR3 length is 14 residues. Germline V CDR1 and CDR2: KGHSH, LQKENI. CDR3 nucleotide sequence: TGTGCCAGCTCACCGGCGTTAATTGGGGGGGAAGCTTTCTTT. Protein: CASSPALIGGEAFF. Together with reference TRBV18 and TRBJ1-1, the CDR3 gives the full variable domain: NAGVMQNPRHLVRRRGQEARLRCSPMKGHSHVYWYRQLPEEGLKFMVYLQKENIIDESGMPKERFSAEFPKEGPSILRIQQVVRGDSAAYFCASSPALIGGEAFFGQGTRLTVV.

The chain employs TRBV24-1 and TRBJ2-1; TRBD1 agrees at 9 bases. This CDR3 contains 16 residues. The V segment lost 1 base and the J segment 6 bases; nucleotides outside the gene matches: 6. Germline CDR1 is KGHDR and CDR2 is SFDVKD. DNA of the CDR3: TGTGCCACCAGTGATTTAGGGACAGGGAGGGTCAATGAGCAGTTCTTC. This translates into CATSDLGTGRVNEQFF.

The gene calls are TRBV25-1 and TRBJ2-2; TRBD2 might be the D (6 bases). The CDR3 totals 15 residues. Germline CDR1 and CDR2: MGHDK and SYGVNS. V was trimmed by 1 base and J by 3 bases, leaving 9 bases between them. The CDR3: CASSEWREYTGELFF. The CDR3, as DNA: TGTGCCAGCAGTGAATGGAGGGAATACACCGGGGAGCTGTTTTTT.

The gene calls are TRBV28 and TRBJ2-7, with D unclear. The CDR3 has 14 amino acids. Deletions cut 4 bases from V and 2 bases from J, with 12 bases between. Germline loops: CDR1 MDHEN, CDR2 SYDVKM. CDR3 in DNA: TGTGCCAGCAGTTCCGCCCCCGGAGCCTACGAGCAGTACTTC. This translates into CASSSAPGAYEQYF. Together with reference TRBV28 and TRBJ2-7, the CDR3 gives the full variable domain: DVKVTQSSRYLVKRTGEKVFLECVQDMDHENMFWYRQDPGLGLRLIYFSYDVKMKEKGDIPEGYSVSREKKERFSLILESASTNQTSMYLCASSSAPGAYEQYFGPGTRLTVT.

This sequence joins TRBV5-1 and TRBJ1-1; possible D gene TRBD1, 5 bases. The CDR3 runs 14 residues. The V gene lost 2 bases and the J gene lost 4 bases, with 12 bases spanning the gap. Germline CDR1 and CDR2: SGHRS and YFSETQ. DNA for the CDR3: TGCGCCAGCAGCTTCAGGGCCGGTAGCACTGAAGCTTTCTTT. Translation gives CASSFRAGSTEAFF.

The V and J genes are TRBV6-2 or TRBV6-3 and TRBJ2-2, with D perhaps TRBD1 (5 bases). CDR3 size: 14 residues. Per the germline V gene, CDR1 is MNHEY and CDR2 is SVGEGT. V was trimmed by 5 bases and J by 5 bases, leaving 12 bases between them. The CDR3 DNA is TGTGCCAGCAGTAAATCAGGGAATACCGGGGAGCTGTTTTTT. Translation: CASSKSGNTGELFF.

This chain links TRBV5-1 with TRBJ2-1; perhaps TRBD2 as D (6 bases). The V end lost 2 bases, the J end lost 0 bases, and 9 bases lay between the germline ends. In germline, CDR1 is SGHRS, CDR2 YFSETQ. This CDR3 region has 15 residues. This chain's CDR3 is CASSLWDSSYNEQFF. The CDR3 nucleotides are TGCGCCAGCAGCTTATGGGACTCCTCCTACAATGAGCAGTTCTTC.

The V call is TRBV5-5, the J call TRBJ2-5; a possible D gene is TRBD2 (6 bases). Deletions cut 5 bases from V and 2 bases from J, with 13 bases between. The CDR3 runs 14 residues. Germline V gene lookup returns CDR1 SGHKS and CDR2 YYEKEE (reference sequence). The CDR3 bases are TGTGCCAGCAGTAATATTGGGGGGCAAGAGACCCAGTACTTC. This encodes CASSNIGGQETQYF.

This clone was observed once. The V call is TRBV19, the J call TRBJ1-5; D is perhaps TRBD1 (6 bases). Germline values: CDR1 LNHDA, CDR2 SQIVND (reference sequence). V lost 6 bases, J lost 3 bases, and 15 bases lay in between. The CDR3 consists of 15 residues. Written as DNA, the CDR3 is TGTGCCAGTAGAATGACAGGCCCTAACAATCAGCCCCAGCATTTT. Amino acids: CASRMTGPNNQPQHF.

The chain links TRBV30 to TRBJ1-2, with 8 bases fitting TRBD1. The length of the CDR3 is 13 residues. V trimming: 5 bases; J trimming: 4 bases; junction bases outside the gene matches: 6. Germline assignment: CDR1 GTSNPN and CDR2 SVGIG (reference sequence). CDR3 in DNA: TGTGCCTGGTCACGACAGGGGTTCTATGGCTACACCTTC. It is translated as CAWSRQGFYGYTF.

Regarding this clone: The same CDR3 is also encoded by other DNA sequences in this sample. The rearrangement uses TRBV7-9 and TRBJ1-3; possible D gene TRBD1, 6 bases. The V end lost 1 base, the J end lost 0 bases, and 7 bases lay between the germline ends. The CDR3 totals 15 residues. Germline values: CDR1 SEHNR, CDR2 FQNEAQ (reference sequence). The DNA of the CDR3 is TGTGCCAGCAGCTTAGACAGGGTCTCTGGAAACACCATATATTTT. It specifies CASSLDRVSGNTIYF.

V is TRBV5-4 and J is TRBJ2-7, with D tentatively TRBD1 (5 bases). V was cut by 3 bases and J by 0 bases, with 13 bases left in between. The germline V gene has CDR1 SGHNT and CDR2 YYREEE (reference sequence). The CDR3 covers 15 residues. For the CDR3, the DNA is TGTGCCAGCAGCTCGCCCGGCAGGGACTCCTACGAGCAGTACTTC. Residues: CASSSPGRDSYEQYF.

With respect to this clone: Distinct nucleotide sequences in the sample also encode this CDR3. The CDR3 DNA is TGTGCCAGCAGTGGACAGGAAGAGACCCAGTACTTC. Encoded protein: CASSGQEETQYF. This chain uses TRBV2 with TRBJ2-5, with D possibly matching TRBD1 (6 bases). The length of the CDR3 is 12 residues. V was pared by 4 bases and J by 3 bases, with 6 bases between. Germline V gives CDR1 SNHLY, CDR2 FYNNEI. Using reference TRBV2 and TRBJ2-5 for the parts outside the CDR3, the full variable domain is EPEVTQTPSHQVTQMGQEVILRCVPISNHLYFYWYRQILGQKVEFLVSFYNNEISEKSEIFDDQFSVERPDGSNFTLKIRSTKLEDSAMYFCASSGQEETQYFGPGTRLLVL.

This sequence joins TRBV10-1 and TRBJ2-2; D is possibly TRBD1 (6 bases). V was clipped by 2 bases and J by 6 bases, with 10 bases between them. The CDR3 consists of 14 residues. Germline-derived CDR1 and CDR2 are WNHNN and SYGVQD (reference sequence). The CDR3 DNA follows: TGCGCCAGCAGTGAGGCCTACAGGGCCGGGGAGCTGTTTTTT. It translates to CASSEAYRAGELFF.

This clone has a count of ten or more. V usage is TRBV7-8 and J usage is TRBJ1-3; no definite D call. In germline, CDR1 is SGHVS, CDR2 FQNEAQ. The CDR3 totals 14 residues. V lost 5 bases to trimming and J lost 4 bases, with 12 bases between them. CDR3: CASSPYRVGNTIYF. CDR3 DNA: TGTGCCAGCAGCCCTTATCGAGTCGGAAACACCATATATTTT.

This clone appeared a single time. CDR3 region: CASSSLSRGNGYTF. The CDR3 nucleotides read TGCGCCAGCAGCAGCCTCTCAAGGGGCAATGGCTACACCTTC. V usage is TRBV4-3 and J usage is TRBJ1-2; D perhaps matches TRBD1 (5 bases). Germline V gene data show CDR1 as LGHNA and CDR2 as YSLEER. Deletions cut 5 bases from V and 6 bases from J, with 16 bases between. The CDR3 has 14 amino acids.

The rearrangement joins TRBV6-5 to TRBJ2-2, with D hard to call. The CDR3 is 13 residues long. Trimming stripped 7 bases from V and 2 bases from J, with 8 bases between. Germline V gene data show CDR1 as MNHEY and CDR2 as SVGAGI. The CDR3 DNA is TGTGCCAGCACTTTCGGTAACACCGGGGAGCTGTTTTTT. Translated, it gives CASTFGNTGELFF.

The chain carries TRBV25-1 and TRBJ2-2; D unclear. The V end was cut by 6 bases, the J end by 6 bases, with 11 bases between. Germline V gives CDR1 MGHDK, CDR2 SYGVNS. CDR3 size: 13 residues. DNA for the CDR3: TGTGCCAGCAGCGGCTTCGCGGCCGGGGAGCTGTTTTTT. The encoded protein is CASSGFAAGELFF.

V usage is TRBV7-3 and J usage is TRBJ2-7; no clear D. Per the germline V gene, CDR1 is SGHTA and CDR2 is FQGTGA. This CDR3 has 15 residues. Trimming cost V 5 bases and J 4 bases, with 18 bases left between them. CDR3 sequence: CASSLTVKSPYEQYF. CDR3 sequence (DNA): TGTGCCAGCAGCCTTACAGTTAAGTCTCCTTACGAGCAGTACTTC.

A note on this clone: The sample carries other DNA sequences with the same CDR3. The genes are TRBV12-3 or TRBV12-4 and TRBJ1-2; TRBD1 might be the D (5 bases). V lost 3 bases, J lost 6 bases, and 11 bases lay in between. The CDR3 has 13 amino acids. The CDR3 loop reads CASSFRGGHGYTF. CDR3 DNA sequence: TGTGCCAGCAGTTTTAGGGGAGGGCATGGCTACACCTTC.

The chain employs TRBV30 and TRBJ1-6, with 9 bases identical to TRBD1. The V gene end was trimmed by 5 bases and the J gene end by 9 bases; junction bases not matched to a gene: 5. The CDR3 length is 13 residues. In germline, CDR1 is GTSNPN, CDR2 SVGIG (reference sequence). The CDR3 DNA reads TGTGCCTGGCGGGGACAGGGTAGTTCACCCCTCCACTTT. This encodes CAWRGQGSSPLHF. The full variable domain, in which reference TRBV30 and TRBJ1-6 provide the parts outside the CDR3, is SQTIHQWPATLVQPVGSPLSLECTVEGTSNPNLYWYRQAAGRGLQLLFYSVGIGQISSEVPQNLSASRPQDRQFILSSKKLLLSDSGFYLCAWRGQGSSPLHFGNGTRLTVT.

This clone appeared a few times. The chain joins TRBV7-3 to TRBJ1-6; the D is unclear. The ends were cut back, 4 bases at V and 7 bases at J, with 8 bases in the middle. The CDR3 has 13 residues. Germline CDR1 is SGHTA and CDR2 is FQGTGA. The CDR3 sequence: CASSSSQNSPLHF. The CDR3 coding sequence is TGTGCCAGCAGCTCTTCTCAGAATTCACCCCTCCACTTT. Together with reference TRBV7-3 and TRBJ1-6, the CDR3 gives the full variable domain: GAGVSQTPSNKVTEKGKYVELRCDPISGHTALYWYRQSLGQGPEFLIYFQGTGAADDSGLPNDRFFAVRPEGSVSTLKIQRTERGDSAVYLCASSSSQNSPLHFGNGTRLTVT.

The gene calls are TRBV6-5 and TRBJ1-3; tentatively, D is TRBD1 (5 bases). The CDR3 covers 15 residues. V was clipped by 2 bases and J by 2 bases, with 10 bases between them. The germline V gene encodes CDR1 MNHEY and CDR2 SVGAGI. In nucleotides, the CDR3 is TGTGCCAGCAGTTACGGAGGGGCCCCTGGAAACACCATATATTTT. This encodes CASSYGGAPGNTIYF.

V gene TRBV9 combines with J gene TRBJ2-3; 8 nucleotides align to TRBD2. Trimming cost V 0 bases and J 6 bases; bases outside gene matches: 15. CDR3 length equals 18 residues. Germline V gene sequence: CDR1 SGDLS, CDR2 YYNGEE. The CDR3 spells CASSVAVGVGSGDDTQYF. CDR3 nucleotides: TGTGCCAGCAGCGTAGCTGTTGGGGTGGGTAGCGGGGACGATACGCAGTATTTT.

The genes are TRBV18 and TRBJ1-1; D is perhaps TRBD1 (5 bases). Germline values: CDR1 KGHSH, CDR2 LQKENI. CDR3 length: 16 amino acids. Deletions cut 3 bases from V and 5 bases from J, with 19 bases between. CDR3 DNA: TGTGCCAGCTCACCTTTCCTATCGGGGGTCGGGACTGAAGCTTTCTTT. This encodes CASSPFLSGVGTEAFF. The complete variable domain, with remaining parts taken from reference TRBV18 and TRBJ1-1, reads NAGVMQNPRHLVRRRGQEARLRCSPMKGHSHVYWYRQLPEEGLKFMVYLQKENIIDESGMPKERFSAEFPKEGPSILRIQQVVRGDSAAYFCASSPFLSGVGTEAFFGQGTRLTVV.